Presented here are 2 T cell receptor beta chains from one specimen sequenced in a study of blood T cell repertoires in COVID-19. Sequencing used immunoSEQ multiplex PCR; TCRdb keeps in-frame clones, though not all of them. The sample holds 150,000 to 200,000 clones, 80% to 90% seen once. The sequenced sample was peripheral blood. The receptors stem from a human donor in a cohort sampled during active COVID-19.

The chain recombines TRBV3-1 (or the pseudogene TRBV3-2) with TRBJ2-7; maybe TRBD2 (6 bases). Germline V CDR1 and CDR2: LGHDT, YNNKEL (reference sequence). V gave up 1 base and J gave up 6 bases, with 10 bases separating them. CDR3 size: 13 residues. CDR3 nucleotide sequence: TGTGCCAGCAGCCAAGGGAGGGGTTCCGAGCAGTACTTC. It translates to CASSQGRGSEQYF.

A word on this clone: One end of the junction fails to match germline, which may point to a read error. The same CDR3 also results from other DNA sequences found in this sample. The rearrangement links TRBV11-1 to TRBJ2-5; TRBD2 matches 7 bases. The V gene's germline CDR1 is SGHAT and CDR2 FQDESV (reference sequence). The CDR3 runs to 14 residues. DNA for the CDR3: TGTGCCAGCAGCTTAAGGGCAGGGCGGGAGACACAGTACTTC. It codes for CASSLRAGRETQYF.